The 29 T cell receptor beta chains listed next were all sequenced from one sample in a study of blood T cell repertoires in COVID-19. The method was immunoSEQ multiplex PCR; TCRdb's version includes in-frame clones alone and lacks a portion of them. In the table there are approximately 290,000 clones, 80% to 85% of which are singletons. Sequencing was performed on peripheral blood. Receptor source: a person aged 70 to 85 with COVID-19, enrolled during active disease.

The chain is built from TRBV27 and TRBJ2-7, with 9 bases lining up with TRBD1. The CDR3 extends over 16 amino acids. Looked up from germline, CDR1 is MNHEY and CDR2 is SMNVEV (reference sequence). Germline trimming cut 5 bases from V and 3 bases from J; bases unmatched to any gene: 11. Here the CDR3 DNA reads TGTGCCAGCAGTAGTATCGGGGACAGGGTGGGCTACGAGCAGTACTTC. Amino acids: CASSSIGDRVGYEQYF.

The CDR3 DNA sequence: TGTGCCAGCAGCCAAGAACCGGTCGCCTACGAGCAGTACTTC. This encodes CASSQEPVAYEQYF. The chain is built from TRBV3-1 (or the pseudogene TRBV3-2) and TRBJ2-7; D not resolved. This CDR3 has 14 residues. From germline, CDR1 is LGHDT and CDR2 YNNKEL (reference sequence). V was clipped by 0 bases and J by 2 bases, with 8 bases between them.

J is TRBJ1-5 and V is TRBV2; D is possibly TRBD1 (6 bases). The CDR3 runs to 15 residues. Trimming removed 4 bases at V and 6 bases at J, with 16 bases between. Germline V gives CDR1 SNHLY, CDR2 FYNNEI. CDR3 sequence: CASSGGPGDIQPQHF. The CDR3 nucleotides read TGTGCCAGCAGTGGAGGCCCAGGGGATATTCAGCCCCAGCATTTT.

This clone was counted a single time. The chain joins TRBV7-8 to TRBJ1-1; 9 bases fit TRBD1. The length of the CDR3 is 17 residues. The V gene's germline CDR1 is SGHVS and CDR2 FQNEAQ. V lost 4 bases and J lost 3; bases outside the gene matches: 12. The chain's CDR3 is CASSSTRDRALYTEAFF. The CDR3 DNA reads TGTGCCAGCAGCTCTACCCGGGACAGGGCCTTATACACTGAAGCTTTCTTT.

This clone has more than one count but fewer than ten. The V call is TRBV19, the J call TRBJ1-1, with unresolved D. Looked up from germline, CDR1 is LNHDA and CDR2 is SQIVND (reference sequence). This CDR3 is 16 amino acids long. The ends were cut back, 3 bases at V and 0 bases at J, with 14 bases in the middle. CDR3 amino acids: CASSMIAGFMNTEAFF. The CDR3 coding sequence is TGTGCCAGTAGTATGATAGCCGGGTTTATGAACACTGAAGCTTTCTTT.

This chain connects TRBV19 to TRBJ1-6; D is undetermined. The germline gives CDR1 LNHDA, CDR2 SQIVND (reference sequence). V dropped 7 bases and J dropped 0 bases, with 10 bases sitting between them. The CDR3 consists of 15 residues. This CDR3 reads CASTPGSSYNSPLHF. The CDR3, as DNA: TGTGCCAGTACCCCCGGGAGCTCCTATAATTCACCCCTCCACTTT.

V and J are TRBV7-9 and TRBJ2-3; D not certain. Trimming took off 5 bases at V and 2 bases at J, with 8 bases between the two ends. There are 13 residues in the CDR3. CDR1 and CDR2 (germline): SEHNR, FQNEAQ (reference sequence). The CDR3 coding sequence is TGTGCCAGCAGCCCGTCACACACAGATACGCAGTATTTT. Amino acid sequence: CASSPSHTDTQYF.

V usage is TRBV11-2 and J usage is TRBJ2-3; 11 nucleotides match TRBD2. The CDR3 is 16 residues long. The germline V gene encodes CDR1 SGHAT and CDR2 FQNNGV. V shed 5 bases, J shed 5 bases, and the junction held 9 bases outside the gene matches. The CDR3 protein is CASSRRLAGSEDTQYF. CDR3 in DNA: TGTGCCAGCAGCCGAAGACTAGCGGGGTCGGAAGATACGCAGTATTTT.

V gene TRBV18 combines with J gene TRBJ1-1; TRBD1 might be the D (5 bases). Trimming left V 2 bases short and J 1 base short, with 23 bases between. The CDR3 has 19 amino acids. Germline V CDR1 and CDR2: KGHSH, LQKENI. For the CDR3, the DNA is TGTGCCAGCTCACCATCAGAGTCCAGGGTATTAAGCTCGAACACTGAAGCTTTCTTT. It encodes CASSPSESRVLSSNTEAFF. Supplemented by reference TRBV18 and TRBJ1-1, the full variable domain reads NAGVMQNPRHLVRRRGQEARLRCSPMKGHSHVYWYRQLPEEGLKFMVYLQKENIIDESGMPKERFSAEFPKEGPSILRIQQVVRGDSAAYFCASSPSESRVLSSNTEAFFGQGTRLTVV.

The chain uses TRBV5-1 and TRBJ2-1; the match to TRBD2 covers 11 bases. The CDR3 extends over 16 amino acids. The germline V gene encodes CDR1 SGHRS and CDR2 YFSETQ. The trim removed 3 bases at V and 8 bases at J, leaving 10 bases unmatched. CDR3 sequence (DNA): TGCGCCAGCAGCTCAGGGACTAGCGGAAATTTCCATGAGCAGTTCTTC. Translation: CASSSGTSGNFHEQFF.

The chain combines TRBV7-9 with TRBJ2-5; possibly TRBD2 for D (6 bases). The CDR3 consists of 16 residues. The germline V and J ends were trimmed by 1 base and 4 bases, with 16 bases remaining between them. Germline values: CDR1 SEHNR, CDR2 FQNEAQ (reference sequence). Written as DNA, the CDR3 is TGTGCCAGCAGCTTAGAATCCCCTAGCGCCTTAGAGACCCAGTACTTC. The encoded protein is CASSLESPSALETQYF.

The V and J genes are TRBV5-1 and TRBJ2-7; 11 positions agree with TRBD1. Germline V gene data show CDR1 as SGHRS and CDR2 as YFSETQ. The trim removed 0 bases at V and 2 bases at J, leaving 4 bases unmatched. The CDR3 has 16 amino acids. The CDR3 region is CASSLAMGQGAYEQYF. Written as DNA, the CDR3 is TGCGCCAGCAGCTTGGCAATGGGACAGGGGGCCTACGAGCAGTACTTC.

The chain has TRBV11-1 and TRBJ1-4; TRBD1 might be the D (5 bases). V shed 0 bases and J shed 6 bases, with 11 bases lying between them. Germline lookup yields CDR1 SGHAT and CDR2 FQDESV (reference sequence). This CDR3 contains 15 residues. CDR3 nucleotides: TGTGCCAGCAGCTTAGCCCCGACAGAGGATGAAAAACTGTTTTTT. This codes for CASSLAPTEDEKLFF.

In the case of this clone: Other DNA sequences within the sample encode an identical CDR3. The V and J genes are TRBV4-3 and TRBJ1-1; D is perhaps TRBD1 (5 bases). V dropped 0 bases and J dropped 3 bases, with 11 bases sitting between them. CDR1 is LGHNA, CDR2 YSLEER, per germline. This CDR3 has 15 amino acids. CDR3 sequence (DNA): TGCGCCAGCAGCCAAGACCCAGGGCAGTACACTGAAGCTTTCTTT. As protein: CASSQDPGQYTEAFF.

The rearrangement links TRBV20-1 to TRBJ1-4; perhaps TRBD1 as D (6 bases). This CDR3 contains 16 residues. V dropped 3 bases and J dropped 8 bases, with 22 bases sitting between them. CDR1 is DFQATT, CDR2 SNEGSKA, per germline (reference sequence). In nucleotides, the CDR3 is TGCAGTGCTAGTGCCGGGGGACGGGGGGCTGGAGAAAAACTGTTTTTT. Its translation: CSASAGGRGAGEKLFF.

The chain has TRBV29-1 and TRBJ2-7; possible D gene TRBD1, 6 bases. Germline values: CDR1 SQVTM, CDR2 ANQGSEA. Trimming left V 5 bases short and J 0 bases short, with 11 bases between. CDR3 length equals 13 residues. CDR3 protein: CSVLTGNSYEQYF. The CDR3 nucleotides read TGCAGCGTTCTAACAGGGAACTCCTACGAGCAGTACTTC.

V gene TRBV5-1 combines with J gene TRBJ2-2; 10 bases line up with TRBD2. Germline lookup yields CDR1 SGHRS and CDR2 YFSETQ. This CDR3 has 14 residues. V was pared by 4 bases and J by 6 bases, with 3 bases of the junction left unmatched. The CDR3: CASSLSGGAGELFF. DNA of the CDR3: TGCGCCAGCAGCCTCAGCGGGGGGGCCGGGGAGCTGTTTTTT.

This clone showed up just a few times. The chain uses TRBV28 and TRBJ2-7; 7 nucleotides align to TRBD1. Trimming removed 1 base from V and 3 bases from J; junction bases left unmatched: 6. The CDR3 covers 15 residues. CDR1 is MDHEN and CDR2 is SYDVKM in the germline V gene. CDR3 sequence reads: CASSLSGNRGYEQYF. CDR3 in DNA: TGTGCCAGCAGTTTATCCGGGAACAGGGGCTACGAGCAGTACTTC.

The chain couples TRBV6-1 to TRBJ1-2; D not certain. The V gene lost 3 bases and the J gene lost 8 bases, with 4 bases spanning the gap. The CDR3 covers 10 residues. Looked up from germline, CDR1 is MNHNS and CDR2 is SASEGT. The DNA for the CDR3 is TGTGCCAGCAGTGATTTAGGCTACACCTTC. It yields the protein CASSDLGYTF.

CDR3: CATSRDSGTDTQYF. The CDR3 nucleotides read TGTGCCACCAGCAGAGATAGCGGCACAGATACGCAGTATTTT. This chain links TRBV15 with TRBJ2-3, with D tentatively TRBD2 (5 bases). CDR3 length: 14 residues. Trimming removed 0 bases from V and 1 base from J, with 5 bases in between. CDR1 and CDR2 (germline): LNHNV, YYDKDF (reference sequence).

This clone was detected a few times. The CDR3 nucleotides read TGCGCCAGCAGCCAAGGACTAGCGGGGGTGGTAGATACGCAGTATTTT. Translating it yields CASSQGLAGVVDTQYF. V usage is TRBV5-1 and J usage is TRBJ2-3, with 13 bases aligning to TRBD2. This CDR3 spans 16 amino acids. Germline V gene data show CDR1 as SGHRS and CDR2 as YFSETQ. V lost 4 bases, J lost 5 bases, and 7 bases stayed unmatched.

The chain combines TRBV6-4 with TRBJ2-3, with TRBD2 identical over 12 bases. The length of the CDR3 is 16 residues. J was trimmed by 1 base and V by 6 bases; bases with no gene match: 5. Germline CDR1 MRHNA, CDR2 SNTAGT. The CDR3 nucleotides are TGTGCCAGCAGCAGACTAGCGGGAGCGGGCACAGATACGCAGTATTTT. As protein: CASSRLAGAGTDTQYF.

This clone was detected a few times. The chain links TRBV19 to TRBJ2-4; 9 bases map to TRBD2. The length of the CDR3 is 16 residues. Looked up from germline, CDR1 is LNHDA and CDR2 is SQIVND (reference sequence). With 7 bases clipped from V and 7 bases from J, the junction kept 14 bases outside the gene matches. The CDR3 loop reads CASNATGTSIGNIQYF. The DNA of the CDR3 is TGTGCCAGTAACGCGACCGGGACTAGCATTGGGAACATTCAGTACTTC.

This chain links TRBV29-1 with TRBJ1-2; D not certain. V was trimmed by 5 bases and J by 8 bases, leaving 15 bases between them. Germline lookup yields CDR1 SQVTM and CDR2 ANQGSEA. This CDR3 has 12 amino acids. Here the CDR3 reads CSVRLSPLGYTF. In nucleotides, the CDR3 is TGCAGCGTTCGACTCTCGCCCCTCGGCTACACCTTC.

CDR3 region: CASSLVGSSEQYF. DNA of the CDR3: TGTGCCAGCAGCTTGGTCGGGAGTAGCGAGCAGTACTTC. The chain links TRBV5-5 to TRBJ2-7, with a possible D match to TRBD2 (6 bases). Trimming shortened V by 0 bases and J by 6 bases, and 10 bases separated the two germline ends. Looked up from germline, CDR1 is SGHKS and CDR2 is YYEKEE (reference sequence). CDR3 length: 13 amino acids.

The gene calls are TRBV11-3 and TRBJ2-3, with 13 bases aligning to TRBD2. CDR1 and CDR2 (germline): SGHNT, YENEEA. The J segment lost 2 bases and the V segment lost 5 bases, leaving 7 bases of the junction unmatched. The CDR3 is 17 amino acids. DNA of the CDR3: TGTGCCAGCAGCCTCCCGACTAGCGGGGGGCACACAGATACGCAGTATTTT. It translates to CASSLPTSGGHTDTQYF.

The chain combines TRBV5-1 with TRBJ1-1, with D possibly being TRBD1 (6 bases). V dropped 4 bases and J dropped 7 bases, with 17 bases sitting between them. Per the germline V gene, CDR1 is SGHRS and CDR2 is YFSETQ. This CDR3 region has 14 residues. Written as DNA, the CDR3 is TGCGCCAGCAGCGAGGCGGGGGCGCATAATGAAGCTTTCTTT. This translates into CASSEAGAHNEAFF.

This chain links TRBV18 with TRBJ2-1; 8 positions match TRBD1. Germline loops: CDR1 KGHSH, CDR2 LQKENI. This CDR3 has 16 residues. The J segment lost 4 bases and the V segment lost 1 base, leaving 6 bases of the junction unmatched. In DNA form, the CDR3 reads TGTGCCAGCTCACCACTCTCAGGGGGCGCGTACAATGAGCAGTTCTTC. It encodes CASSPLSGGAYNEQFF.

This chain connects TRBV19 to TRBJ1-5; tentatively, D is TRBD1 (5 bases). Germline CDR1 reads LNHDA; CDR2 reads SQIVND (reference sequence). The ends were cut back, 7 bases at V and 0 bases at J, with 10 bases in the middle. The CDR3 has 14 amino acids. CDR3 amino acids: CASTSGGSNQPQHF. CDR3 bases: TGTGCCAGTACATCGGGGGGTAGCAATCAGCCCCAGCATTTT.